Below are 30 T cell receptor beta chains sequenced from a single sample in a study of technical replicates of blood from several donors. Libraries were prepared by immunoSEQ multiplex PCR; TCRdb keeps only in-frame clonotypes and omits some of them. The profile shows over 50,000 clones, about 97% of them singletons. The sample taken for sequencing was T cells isolated from PBMCs. These receptors were taken from a human donor in good health.

This chain joins TRBV29-1 and TRBJ1-2, with unresolved D. Trimming took 0 bases from V and 5 from J, leaving 7 bases between them. Germline V gene data show CDR1 as SQVTM and CDR2 as ANQGSEA. The CDR3 totals 12 residues. The DNA for the CDR3 is TGCAGCGTTGAAGATCAGGTTTATGGCTACACCTTC. It codes for CSVEDQVYGYTF.

The chain links TRBV27 to TRBJ2-1; 11 nucleotides agree with TRBD2. With 5 bases clipped from V and 4 bases from J, the junction kept 4 bases outside the gene matches. CDR3 length: 15 amino acids. The germline V gene has CDR1 MNHEY and CDR2 SMNVEV (reference sequence). The CDR3 region is CASSETSGSYNEQFF. In DNA form, the CDR3 reads TGTGCCAGCAGTGAAACTAGCGGGAGTTACAATGAGCAGTTCTTC.

This clone was picked up one time. This rearrangement joins TRBV18 to TRBJ2-5; 7 nucleotides align to TRBD1. The CDR3 contains 15 residues. Looked up from germline, CDR1 is KGHSH and CDR2 is LQKENI. V lost 2 bases to trimming and J lost 3 bases; unmatched junction nucleotides: 6. The chain's CDR3 is CASSPKGTVEETQYF. Written as DNA, the CDR3 is TGTGCCAGCTCACCAAAGGGGACAGTGGAAGAGACCCAGTACTTC.

This clone was seen a single time. The rearrangement uses TRBV15 and TRBJ2-3; D perhaps matches TRBD2 (6 bases). V was clipped by 0 bases and J by 0 bases, with 10 bases between them. The CDR3 sequence is 16 residues long. The V gene's germline CDR1 is LNHNV and CDR2 YYDKDF (reference sequence). The CDR3 reads CATSRDGGASTDTQYF. Here the CDR3 DNA reads TGTGCCACCAGCAGAGATGGAGGGGCTAGCACAGATACGCAGTATTTT. The full variable domain, in which reference TRBV15 and TRBJ2-3 provide the parts outside the CDR3, is DAMVIQNPRYQVTQFGKPVTLSCSQTLNHNVMYWYQQKSSQAPKLLFHYYDKDFNNEADTPDNFQSRRPNTSFCFLDIRSPGLGDTAMYLCATSRDGGASTDTQYFGPGTRLTVL.

The chain joins TRBV6-6 to TRBJ2-7, with 7 bases aligning to TRBD2. Trimming cost V 3 bases and J 0 bases; bases outside gene matches: 5. The length of the CDR3 is 15 residues. CDR1 and CDR2 (germline): MNHNY, SVGAGI (reference sequence). The CDR3 is CASSYVGRSSYEQYF. The CDR3 DNA follows: TGTGCCAGCAGTTATGTCGGGAGGAGCTCCTACGAGCAGTACTTC.

This clone was seen once. The rearrangement links TRBV10-2 to TRBJ2-7; D is uncertain. The CDR3 spans 16 residues. CDR1 is WSHSY, CDR2 SAAADI, per germline. V lost 0 bases and J lost 1, with 13 bases in between. This CDR3 is CASSESVGRSSYEQYF. Written as DNA, the CDR3 is TGCGCCAGCAGTGAGTCGGTTGGCAGATCGTCCTACGAGCAGTACTTC.

The chain uses TRBV4-1 and TRBJ1-3; 7 nucleotides line up with TRBD1. Germline CDR1 MGHRA, CDR2 YSYEKL. The CDR3 contains 15 residues. V dropped 3 bases and J dropped 3; count of bases not matched to a gene: 5. The CDR3 loop reads CASSQGTVVGNTIYF. For the CDR3, the DNA is TGCGCCAGCAGCCAGGGGACAGTCGTTGGAAACACCATATATTTT.

J is TRBJ1-1 and V is TRBV6-5; D unresolved. Per the germline V gene, CDR1 is MNHEY and CDR2 is SVGAGI. The CDR3 extends over 14 amino acids. V gave up 0 bases and J gave up 7 bases, with 12 bases separating them. CDR3 in amino acids: CASSYSYVGGEAFF. CDR3 bases: TGTGCCAGCAGTTACTCGTATGTTGGAGGTGAAGCTTTCTTT.

The rearrangement uses TRBV7-2 and TRBJ2-2; D remains unclear. Germline lookup yields CDR1 SGHTA and CDR2 FQGNSA. This CDR3 is built from 14 residues. With 2 bases removed from V and 2 bases from J, the gap between germline ends came to 6 bases. The CDR3 reads CASSLQANTGELFF. The CDR3 nucleotides are TGTGCCAGCAGCTTACAAGCTAACACCGGGGAGCTGTTTTTT.

This clone was recorded only once. The rearrangement uses TRBV10-1 and TRBJ2-7, with 7 positions matching TRBD2. This CDR3 is built from 13 residues. Germline CDR1 is WNHNN and CDR2 is SYGVQD (reference sequence). The trim removed 2 bases at V and 6 bases at J, leaving 4 bases unmatched. The CDR3 sequence is CASSEGLVSEQYF. The CDR3 DNA is TGCGCCAGCAGTGAGGGACTAGTTTCCGAGCAGTACTTC.

The chain carries TRBV10-1 and TRBJ2-2; D is possibly TRBD2 (6 bases). Trimming left V 3 bases short and J 1 base short, with 15 bases between. Germline V gene lookup returns CDR1 WNHNN and CDR2 SYGVQD (reference sequence). CDR3 length: 17 residues. CDR3 nucleotides: TGCGCCAGCAGTGAAACCCCTCTAGCGCAGAACACCGGGGAGCTGTTTTTT. Translated, it gives CASSETPLAQNTGELFF.

In its sample, this clone was seen once. The J gene is TRBJ2-6, the V gene TRBV19; D is ambiguous. The CDR3 length is 14 residues. The V end was cut by 5 bases, the J end by 1 base, with 6 bases between. Germline V gives CDR1 LNHDA, CDR2 SQIVND (reference sequence). CDR3 protein: CASSLESGANVLTF. Written as DNA, the CDR3 is TGTGCCAGTAGTCTGGAGTCTGGGGCCAACGTCCTGACTTTC.

V and J are TRBV27 and TRBJ2-5, with 10 nucleotides matching TRBD2. CDR3 length equals 16 residues. Germline CDR1 reads MNHEY; CDR2 reads SMNVEV (reference sequence). The V gene end was trimmed by 0 bases and the J gene end by 4 bases; junction bases not matched to a gene: 5. The CDR3 spells CASSLSVSSGGETQYF. As DNA, the CDR3 is TGTGCCAGCAGTTTATCTGTTTCTAGCGGGGGAGAGACCCAGTACTTC.

The rearrangement joins TRBV10-3 to TRBJ1-1; no reliable D call. V was shortened by 6 bases and J by 3 bases, with 20 bases between the two germline ends. The CDR3 sequence is 16 residues long. Per germline, CDR1 ENHRY and CDR2 SYGVKD. CDR3 sequence reads: CAIRVGSGGRHTEAFF. CDR3 DNA: TGTGCCATCAGGGTGGGTTCAGGAGGTCGGCACACTGAAGCTTTCTTT.

This chain links TRBV11-3 with TRBJ2-3; D is unresolved. The CDR3 is 13 amino acids. Trimming pared 3 bases from V and 4 bases from J, leaving 8 bases between. Germline loops: CDR1 SGHNT, CDR2 YENEEA. The chain's CDR3 is CASSFSEADTQYF. In DNA form, the CDR3 reads TGTGCCAGCAGCTTCAGTGAGGCAGATACGCAGTATTTT.

This rearrangement joins TRBV5-1 to TRBJ2-7; 9 bases are shared with TRBD1. Per the germline V gene, CDR1 is SGHRS and CDR2 is YFSETQ. J was trimmed by 5 bases and V by 1 base; bases with no gene match: 10. CDR3 length: 16 residues. CDR3 nucleotides: TGCGCCAGCAGCTTGAACCCCCCGGGACAGGGTAACGAGCAGTACTTC. Protein: CASSLNPPGQGNEQYF.

The chain recombines TRBV5-1 with TRBJ1-4; 8 nucleotides align to TRBD1. CDR1 and CDR2 from the germline V gene are SGHRS and YFSETQ. J lost 7 bases, V lost 0 bases, and 8 bases had no gene match. The CDR3 contains 16 residues. The CDR3 loop reads CASSLGTGSGVEKLFF. CDR3 nucleotides: TGCGCCAGCAGCTTGGGGACAGGGAGTGGAGTTGAAAAACTGTTTTTT.

The chain combines TRBV28 with TRBJ1-5, with D tentatively TRBD1 (5 bases). V dropped 5 bases and J dropped 5 bases, with 16 bases sitting between them. In germline, CDR1 is MDHEN, CDR2 SYDVKM. This CDR3 is built from 15 residues. CDR3 coding DNA: TGTGCCAGCAGTCCAGGGTCCCCCTATGATCAGCCCCAGCATTTT. Its protein is CASSPGSPYDQPQHF.

This clone came up once. This chain uses TRBV4-1 with TRBJ2-1, with 10 bases matching TRBD2. The CDR3 is made up of 19 amino acids. Germline values: CDR1 MGHRA, CDR2 YSYEKL. V was pared by 0 bases and J by 8 bases, with 16 bases of the junction left unmatched. As DNA, the CDR3 is TGCGCCAGCAGCCAAGAATCTGTGGCTAGCGGGGGTCCTTACCATGAGCAGTTCTTC. Encoded protein: CASSQESVASGGPYHEQFF.

The rearrangement links TRBV15 to TRBJ2-7; 9 bases are a match to TRBD1. The ends lost 5 bases at V and 5 bases at J; junction bases unmatched: 16. The germline CDR1 and CDR2 sequences are LNHNV and YYDKDF (reference sequence). This CDR3 comprises 17 residues. The CDR3 is CATSGRTVPGQGNEQYF. The CDR3 coding sequence is TGTGCCACCAGCGGAAGGACCGTACCGGGACAGGGCAACGAGCAGTACTTC.

This chain joins TRBV4-1 and TRBJ2-2, with 8 bases identical to TRBD1. Losses at the gene ends were 5 bases for V and 3 bases for J; bases not matched to a gene: 8. Germline-derived CDR1 and CDR2 are MGHRA and YSYEKL. The CDR3 covers 16 residues. DNA for the CDR3: TGCGCCAGCAGCACCCGACAGGGGATGGACACCGGGGAGCTGTTTTTT. Its translation is CASSTRQGMDTGELFF.

V and J are TRBV2 and TRBJ2-7; TRBD1 matches 10 bases. Germline CDR1 reads SNHLY; CDR2 reads FYNNEI. J was trimmed by 5 bases and V by 5 bases; bases with no gene match: 9. CDR3 length equals 15 residues. CDR3 coding DNA: TGTGCCAGCAGTCCTGCTCGAGACAGGGGGCACGAGCAGTACTTC. It translates to CASSPARDRGHEQYF.

The V call is TRBV2, the J call TRBJ2-1; 10 bases line up with TRBD1. The CDR3 totals 14 residues. V shed 6 bases and J 9 bases; nucleotides not matched to a gene: 8. The germline V gene has CDR1 SNHLY and CDR2 FYNNEI. CDR3: CASSPGQGYREQFF. CDR3 DNA sequence: TGTGCCAGCAGCCCGGGACAGGGGTATCGTGAGCAGTTCTTC.

This sequence joins TRBV7-8 and TRBJ2-7; 9 bases are a match to TRBD1. In germline, CDR1 is SGHVS, CDR2 FQNEAQ. The CDR3 runs 13 residues. V was clipped by 5 bases and J by 5 bases; unmatched bases: 4. The CDR3 nucleotides are TGTGCCAGCAGCGGACAGGGGACAAACGAGCAGTACTTC. This codes for CASSGQGTNEQYF.

This rearrangement joins TRBV7-6 to TRBJ2-2; the D gene is possibly TRBD1 (7 bases). The V and J ends lost 3 bases and 3 bases respectively, with 14 bases between them. Looked up from germline, CDR1 is SGHVS and CDR2 is FNYEAQ. CDR3 length: 16 amino acids. The CDR3 spells CASSFSGGQDTGELFF. CDR3 bases: TGTGCCAGCAGCTTCTCAGGGGGGCAGGACACCGGGGAGCTGTTTTTT.

This clone came up once. The chain has TRBV25-1 and TRBJ2-7; 9 bases agree with TRBD2. J lost 1 base, V lost 2 bases, and 12 bases had no gene match. This CDR3 contains 18 residues. Germline V CDR1 and CDR2: MGHDK, SYGVNS. This CDR3 is CASSERSGSGGDSYEQYF. Here the CDR3 DNA reads TGTGCCAGCAGTGAAAGGTCCGGTAGCGGGGGAGATTCCTACGAGCAGTACTTC.

The chain is built from TRBV5-4 and TRBJ2-7, with 7 bases identical to TRBD1. The junction had 9 bases not matched to a gene; V was cut back by 4 bases and J by 2 bases. CDR1 and CDR2 (germline): SGHNT, YYREEE (reference sequence). CDR3 length equals 15 residues. CDR3 sequence (DNA): TGTGCCAGCAGCCCTCGACAGGGTCCTACCTACGAGCAGTACTTC. Its translation is CASSPRQGPTYEQYF. The whole variable domain, filled in from reference TRBV5-4 and TRBJ2-7, reads ETGVTQSPTHLIKTRGQQVTLRCSSQSGHNTVSWYQQALGQGPQFIFQYYREEENGRGNFPPRFSGLQFPNYSSELNVNALELDDSALYLCASSPRQGPTYEQYFGPGTRLTVT.

The J gene is TRBJ2-2, the V gene TRBV7-6, with no clear D. The V end lost 3 bases, the J end lost 5 bases, and 4 bases lay between the germline ends. Germline V gene data show CDR1 as SGHVS and CDR2 as FNYEAQ. There are 12 residues in the CDR3. CDR3: CASSLRTGELFF. The CDR3 coding sequence is TGTGCCAGCAGCTTGCGAACCGGGGAGCTGTTTTTT.

The rearrangement joins TRBV13 to TRBJ2-3; D remains unclear. The CDR3 length is 16 residues. V was cut by 5 bases and J by 4 bases, with 19 bases left in between. Per germline, CDR1 PRHDT and CDR2 FYEKMQ (reference sequence). The CDR3 DNA reads TGTGCCAGCAGCATGGGCCGCATCCAAGGTTCAGATACGCAGTATTTT. It codes for CASSMGRIQGSDTQYF.

This clone came up once. The rearrangement links TRBV6-5 to TRBJ2-5; TRBD1 matches at 7 bases. Germline V gene sequence: CDR1 MNHEY, CDR2 SVGAGI. The CDR3 loop spans 15 amino acids. The ends lost 4 bases at V and 1 base at J; junction bases unmatched: 6. The CDR3 region has the DNA TGTGCCAGCAGTTTTAAGGGACAGATCCAAGAGACCCAGTACTTC. As protein: CASSFKGQIQETQYF.